This T cell receptor (beta chain) was recovered during a study of T cell responses to AZD1222 COVID-19 vaccine. Study-level findings and limits: Most donors were white British, females outnumbered males, and clonal diversity was possibly underestimated. Reportedly, close to half of spike-specific TCRs are directed against unmutated variant regions.

Here immunoSEQ multiplex PCR was the method, and the copy in TCRdb shows in-frame clones only, minus some. The repertoire holds 45,000 to 55,000 clones, with roughly 80% as singletons. To note about this clone: Antigen specificity is unknown.

The sequence derives from an adult in good health. Sequences were derived from peripheral blood, sampled on day 0 of AZD1222 vaccination.

The CDR3 spells CASILTGNTEAFF. CDR3 sequence (DNA): TGTGCCAGCATCCTGACAGGGAACACTGAAGCTTTCTTT. The rearrangement joins TRBV6-5 to TRBJ1-1; possible D gene TRBD1, 6 bases. With 7 bases removed from V and 1 base from J, the gap between germline ends came to 10 bases. The CDR3 loop spans 13 amino acids. CDR1 MNHEY and CDR2 SVGAGI come from the germline V gene.